The 11 T cell receptor beta chains listed next were all sequenced from one sample in a study of cytomegalovirus exposure and HLA in healthy donors. Primers included in the PCR were 60 Vbeta and 13 Jbeta primers. TCRdb's copy holds only in-frame clones and misses some; the assay was immunoSEQ multiplex PCR. The sample lists about 190,000 clones; 84% were seen once. Sequencing was carried out using PBMCs. These TCRs come from a woman aged 45-59 years in good health and CMV-seropositive.

This chain uses TRBV6-6 with TRBJ1-6; tentative D call: TRBD1 (6 bases). Looked up from germline, CDR1 is MNHNY and CDR2 is SVGAGI (reference sequence). The CDR3 is 15 residues long. The ends were cut back, 5 bases at V and 8 bases at J, with 16 bases in the middle. The CDR3 here is CASSQGLHRDSPLHF. The CDR3, as DNA: TGTGCCAGCAGTCAAGGGCTACACAGGGATTCACCCCTCCACTTT.

This rearrangement joins TRBV28 to TRBJ2-2, with 9 bases matching TRBD1. The CDR3 has 15 residues. Losses at the gene ends were 6 bases for V and 4 bases for J; bases not matched to a gene: 6. The germline gives CDR1 MDHEN, CDR2 SYDVKM. DNA of the CDR3: TGTGCCAGCAGACCCGGGACAGGGCCCACCGGGGAGCTGTTTTTT. It is translated as CASRPGTGPTGELFF.

The chain carries TRBV6-5 and TRBJ2-7, with TRBD2 as a possible D gene (5 bases). Germline CDR1 is MNHEY and CDR2 is SVGAGI. Trimming removed 2 bases at V and 6 bases at J, with 5 bases between. There are 11 residues in the CDR3. CDR3 loop: CASSYRGEQYF. Written as DNA, the CDR3 is TGTGCCAGCAGTTACCGGGGCGAGCAGTACTTC.

The V gene is TRBV5-6, the J gene TRBJ2-7; D gene uncertain. The germline V and J ends were trimmed by 2 bases and 3 bases, with 9 bases remaining between them. Germline values: CDR1 SGHDT, CDR2 YYEEEE. CDR3 length equals 13 residues. The CDR3 spells CASSFAQDYEQYF. The CDR3 DNA sequence: TGTGCCAGCAGCTTTGCCCAGGACTACGAGCAGTACTTC.

This clone was observed a few times. The CDR3 here is CASSTGGRSYNEQFF. The CDR3 DNA reads TGTGCCAGCAGCACCGGGGGGCGGTCCTACAATGAGCAGTTCTTC. This sequence joins TRBV11-2 and TRBJ2-1; D possibly corresponds to TRBD2 (7 bases). The CDR3 is made up of 15 amino acids. V shed 5 bases and J shed 1 base, with 12 bases lying between them. Germline V gene sequence: CDR1 SGHAT, CDR2 FQNNGV.

The CDR3 nucleotides read TGCGCCAGCAGCCGCTCCGGGACTAGCGGGGGGACTAGGGATGAGCAGTTCTTC. Translated, it gives CASSRSGTSGGTRDEQFF. The chain has TRBV4-1 and TRBJ2-1, with 15 bases that match TRBD2. The length of the CDR3 is 18 residues. V lost 4 bases and J lost 8; bases outside the gene matches: 12. The germline gives CDR1 MGHRA, CDR2 YSYEKL.

The V call is TRBV2, the J call TRBJ1-1; 7 nucleotides line up with TRBD1. The CDR3 contains 14 residues. Trimming cost V 6 bases and J 0 bases; bases outside gene matches: 4. The germline CDR1 and CDR2 sequences are SNHLY and FYNNEI. CDR3 bases: TGTGCCAGCAGGGCCGGGACAGTGAACACTGAAGCTTTCTTT. It codes for CASRAGTVNTEAFF.

This chain joins TRBV4-1 and TRBJ2-6; maybe TRBD2 (5 bases). CDR3 size: 19 residues. V lost 2 bases to trimming and J lost 0 bases, with 17 bases between them. The V gene's germline CDR1 is MGHRA and CDR2 YSYEKL. CDR3 nucleotide sequence: TGCGCCAGCAGCCAACGTCCGGACTCGCCCGACTCTGGGGCCAACGTCCTGACTTTC. It is translated as CASSQRPDSPDSGANVLTF.

This chain links TRBV7-6 with TRBJ1-2; 7 nucleotides match TRBD1. Unmatched junction bases numbered 12, after V lost 4 bases and J lost 7 bases. This CDR3 contains 15 residues. Germline CDR1 SGHVS, CDR2 FNYEAQ. In DNA, the CDR3 is TGTGCCAGCAGCTCCACCCGTGGAGGGGGCATTGGCTACACCTTC. Translated, it gives CASSSTRGGGIGYTF.

The gene calls are TRBV28 and TRBJ2-3; D may be TRBD2 (6 bases). The germline CDR1 and CDR2 sequences are MDHEN and SYDVKM. The germline V and J ends were trimmed by 7 bases and 0 bases, with 11 bases remaining between them. This CDR3 contains 14 residues. CDR3 DNA: TGTGCCAGCACCCCGGGGACTAGCACAGATACGCAGTATTTT. Amino acid sequence: CASTPGTSTDTQYF.

The chain recombines TRBV7-8 with TRBJ1-5; the match to TRBD1 covers 7 bases. CDR1 is SGHVS, CDR2 FQNEAQ, per germline. The trim removed 5 bases at V and 5 bases at J, leaving 9 bases unmatched. The CDR3 sequence is 15 residues long. The DNA of the CDR3 is TGTGCCAGCAGCGTAAGAGGGGGCTTGGATCAGCCCCAGCATTTT. This gives the protein CASSVRGGLDQPQHF.